The clone carrying this TCR beta chain was seen many times. The target antigen is unknown. TCRdb called the RT-PCR reads again in MiXCR, with one record for every CDR3 protein. The table includes approximately 530,000 distinct CDR3 sequences, over 10% detected once. The data are from a study of response to subunit inactivated influenza vaccine. Broader study findings: Authors proposed each seasonal influenza vaccination draws in few new T cells.

Trimming took 4 bases from V and 0 from J, leaving 10 bases between them. Germline CDR1 is SQVTM and CDR2 is ANQGSEA. The CDR3 contains 13 residues. V gene TRBV29-1 combines with J gene TRBJ2-7; D gene unclear. The specimen was PBMCs from blood, collected roughly 46 days after vaccination. This clonotype originated in a man aged 50-59 years who received an inactivated influenza vaccine. The CDR3 DNA sequence: TGCAGCGTTGTAGTACGGAGCTCCTACGAGCAGTACTTC. Amino acids: CSVVVRSSYEQYF.